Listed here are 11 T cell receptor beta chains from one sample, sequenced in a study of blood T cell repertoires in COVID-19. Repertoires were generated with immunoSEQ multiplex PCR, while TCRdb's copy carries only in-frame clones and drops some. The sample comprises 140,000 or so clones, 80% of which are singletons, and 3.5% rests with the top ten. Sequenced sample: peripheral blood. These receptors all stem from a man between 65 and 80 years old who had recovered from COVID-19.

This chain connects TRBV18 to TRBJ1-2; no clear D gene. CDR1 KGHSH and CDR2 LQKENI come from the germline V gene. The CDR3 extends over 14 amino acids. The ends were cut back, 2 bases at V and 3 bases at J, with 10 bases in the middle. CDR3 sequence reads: CASSPIDGDYGYTF. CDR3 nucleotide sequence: TGTGCCAGCTCACCAATCGACGGGGACTATGGCTACACCTTC.

The CDR3 is CASSLTGKAYEQYF. CDR3 coding DNA: TGTGCCAGCAGTTTAACCGGGAAAGCCTACGAGCAGTACTTC. This chain uses TRBV28 with TRBJ2-7, with a weak D call TRBD2 (5 bases). Trimming took 2 bases from V and 2 from J, leaving 10 bases between them. This CDR3 comprises 14 residues. Looked up from germline, CDR1 is MDHEN and CDR2 is SYDVKM.

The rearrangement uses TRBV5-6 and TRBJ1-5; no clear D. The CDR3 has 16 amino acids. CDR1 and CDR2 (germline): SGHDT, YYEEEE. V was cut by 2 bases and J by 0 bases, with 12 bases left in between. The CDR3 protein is CASSFNTDYSNQPQHF. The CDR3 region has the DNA TGTGCCAGCAGCTTCAACACAGACTATAGCAATCAGCCCCAGCATTTT.

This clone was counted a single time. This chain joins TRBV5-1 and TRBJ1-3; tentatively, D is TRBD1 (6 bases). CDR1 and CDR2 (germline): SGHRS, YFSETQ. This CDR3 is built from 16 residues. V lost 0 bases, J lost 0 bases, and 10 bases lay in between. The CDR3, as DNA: TGCGCCAGCAGCTTGGCAGGGACAAACTCTGGAAACACCATATATTTT. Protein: CASSLAGTNSGNTIYF.

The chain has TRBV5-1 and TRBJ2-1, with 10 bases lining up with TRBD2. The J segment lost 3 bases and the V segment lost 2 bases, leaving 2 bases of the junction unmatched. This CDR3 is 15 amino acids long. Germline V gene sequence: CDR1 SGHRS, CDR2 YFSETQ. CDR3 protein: CASSFTSGIYNEQFF. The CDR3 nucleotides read TGCGCCAGCAGCTTTACTAGCGGGATCTACAATGAGCAGTTCTTC.

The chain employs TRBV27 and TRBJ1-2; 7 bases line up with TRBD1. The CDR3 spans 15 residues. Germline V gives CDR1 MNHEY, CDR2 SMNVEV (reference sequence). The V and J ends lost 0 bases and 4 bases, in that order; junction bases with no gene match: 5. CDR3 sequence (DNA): TGTGCCAGCAGTTTATCCGGGACAGCCGCCTATGGCTACACCTTC. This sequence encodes CASSLSGTAAYGYTF.

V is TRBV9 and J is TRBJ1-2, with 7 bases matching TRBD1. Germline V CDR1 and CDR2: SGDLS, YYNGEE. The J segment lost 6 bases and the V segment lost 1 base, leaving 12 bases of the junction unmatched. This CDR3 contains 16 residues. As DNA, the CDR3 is TGTGCCAGCAGCGTATGGAATTCCGGGACAGCGGATGGCTACACCTTC. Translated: CASSVWNSGTADGYTF.

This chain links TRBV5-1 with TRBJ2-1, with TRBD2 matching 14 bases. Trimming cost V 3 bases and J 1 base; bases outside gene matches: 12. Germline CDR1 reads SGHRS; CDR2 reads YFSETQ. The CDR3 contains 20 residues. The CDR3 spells CASSSRLAGGRGASYNEQFF. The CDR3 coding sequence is TGCGCCAGCAGCTCAAGACTAGCGGGAGGGCGTGGTGCGTCCTACAATGAGCAGTTCTTC.

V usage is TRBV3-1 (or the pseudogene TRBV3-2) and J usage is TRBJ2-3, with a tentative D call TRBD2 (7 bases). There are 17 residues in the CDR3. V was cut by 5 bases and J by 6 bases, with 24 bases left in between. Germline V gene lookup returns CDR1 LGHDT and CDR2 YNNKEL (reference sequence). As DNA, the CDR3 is TGTGCCAGCAGCGGCGTACTCGACCCCTCGGGGGGCGATACGCAGTATTTT. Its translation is CASSGVLDPSGGDTQYF.

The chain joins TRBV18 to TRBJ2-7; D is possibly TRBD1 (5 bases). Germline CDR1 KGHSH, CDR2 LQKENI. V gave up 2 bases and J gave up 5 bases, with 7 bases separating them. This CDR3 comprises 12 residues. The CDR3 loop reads CASSPDSDEQYF. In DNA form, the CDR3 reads TGTGCCAGCTCACCAGACAGCGACGAGCAGTACTTC.

In DNA form, the CDR3 reads TGTGCCAGCAGCAAACCTAGCGGGAGCTCCTACAATGAGCAGTTCTTC. Translation gives CASSKPSGSSYNEQFF. The chain is built from TRBV27 and TRBJ2-1; 10 nucleotides align to TRBD2. CDR1 MNHEY and CDR2 SMNVEV come from the germline V gene (reference sequence). CDR3 size: 16 residues. The V and J ends lost 6 bases and 0 bases, in that order; junction bases with no gene match: 5.